Listed below are T cell receptor beta chains from one sample, sequenced in a study of shared clonotypes between healthy human individuals. The method was immunoSEQ multiplex PCR; TCRdb's version includes in-frame clones alone and lacks a portion of them. The table records more than 2 million clones, about 94% of them present only once. Material: naive CD8+ T cells sorted from blood. All receptors come from a man younger than 35 in good health. Each CDR3 is given without its conserved first and last residue.

j_gene,v_gene,CDR3aa
TRBJ2-1,TRBV10-2,ASRGTSGRGGSYNEQF
TRBJ2-3,TRBV7-8,ASSLEQGAFADTQY
TRBJ1-2,TRBV11-1,ASTLGAGPSYGYT
TRBJ2-1,TRBV27,ASSPKPGSNGAYNEQF
TRBJ2-1,TRBV11-3,ASSLVAAPYNEQF
TRBJ1-2,TRBV28,ASSQEGYGYT
TRBJ2-3,TRBV9,ASSVEGAAPDTQY
TRBJ2-7,TRBV5-4,ASSMDRVPYEQY
TRBJ2-7,TRBV29-1,SVGELDYEQY
TRBJ2-5,TRBV7-9,ASSLDGTELQETQY
TRBJ1-1,TRBV6-1,ASSEVNEAF
TRBJ2-7,TRBV5-5,ASSQGPEYEQY
TRBJ1-1,TRBV19,ASSIYPAMNTEAF
TRBJ2-7,TRBV2,ASSLNREAPRYEQY
TRBJ1-5,TRBV10-3,AISHQTGGQPQH
TRBJ1-6,TRBV7-2,ASSLKGQGYSYNSPLH
TRBJ2-2,TRBV10-1,ASSESSGVGGELF
TRBJ2-6,TRBV4-1,ASSPVRSGANVLT
TRBJ2-3,TRBV5-8,ASSSWSRTSGIPDTQY
TRBJ2-3,TRBV7-9,ASSLIGQGTDTQY
TRBJ2-1,TRBV7-9,ASSLNAGAYNEQF
TRBJ2-4,TRBV5-4,ASSLAGLSDIQY
TRBJ2-3,TRBV9,ASSVGTDTDTQY
TRBJ2-7,TRBV6-1,ATSPRGPYEQY
TRBJ2-7,TRBV4-1,ASSQEARVYEQY
TRBJ2-4,TRBV30,AWSKPALAKNIQY
TRBJ2-1,TRBV7-3,ASSSEQGSSYNEQF
TRBJ2-7,TRBV9,ASSAQGREYEQY
TRBJ1-6,TRBV4-1,ASSQVPPGNSPLH
TRBJ1-1,TRBV7-8,ASSLEGLNTEAF
TRBJ1-5,TRBV27,ASSPRAGFQQPQH
TRBJ2-3,TRBV6-5,ASKGQVSTDTQY
TRBJ2-2,TRBV2,ASNGGQGYTGELF
TRBJ2-5,TRBV9,ASSGLAKGETQY
TRBJ1-3,TRBV9,ASSDRYNGNTIY
TRBJ2-1,TRBV7-9,ASSLVPSGTYNEQF
TRBJ1-2,TRBV28,ASSLGLGPVYGYT
TRBJ2-1,TRBV19,ASSIVPRAEQF
TRBJ2-3,TRBV19,ASSEIQLDTQY
TRBJ2-3,TRBV6-6,ASSLGYTDTQY
TRBJ2-6,TRBV7-6,ASSLQGQGHSGANVLT
TRBJ2-1,TRBV6-4,ASSDGGYNEQF
TRBJ1-2,TRBV13,ASSQRETNYGYT
TRBJ2-7,TRBV9,ASSVGDGLYEQY
TRBJ1-2,TRBV6-1,ASSEIHRNYGYT
TRBJ2-7,TRBV6-5,ASRVGTGLSYEQY